This passage covers 2 T cell receptor beta chains from one sample sequenced in a study of blood T cell repertoires in COVID-19. Assay used: immunoSEQ multiplex PCR; TCRdb lists only in-frame clones, some missing. The data show 99,000 or so clones, 82% seen once. The sample comprised peripheral blood. The receptors were gathered from a man in his fifties or sixties with acute or convalescent COVID-19.

A single count supports this clone. The V and J genes are TRBV18 and TRBJ2-3, with D unresolved. In germline, CDR1 is KGHSH, CDR2 LQKENI. The CDR3 contains 15 residues. V was trimmed by 0 bases and J by 2 bases, leaving 9 bases between them. The CDR3 nucleotides read TGTGCCAGCTCACCACCGAGAAAGCCCACAGATACGCAGTATTTT. Its protein is CASSPPRKPTDTQYF.

The CDR3 loop reads CASSLARGMGTDTQYF. CDR3 DNA: TGTGCCAGCAGCTTGGCCAGGGGTATGGGCACAGATACGCAGTATTTT. The genes are TRBV5-6 and TRBJ2-3, with TRBD1 as a possible D gene (6 bases). CDR1 SGHDT and CDR2 YYEEEE come from the germline V gene. Between the trimmed V and J ends, which lost 0 bases and 1 base, there was a span of 12 bases. The CDR3 is 16 amino acids.